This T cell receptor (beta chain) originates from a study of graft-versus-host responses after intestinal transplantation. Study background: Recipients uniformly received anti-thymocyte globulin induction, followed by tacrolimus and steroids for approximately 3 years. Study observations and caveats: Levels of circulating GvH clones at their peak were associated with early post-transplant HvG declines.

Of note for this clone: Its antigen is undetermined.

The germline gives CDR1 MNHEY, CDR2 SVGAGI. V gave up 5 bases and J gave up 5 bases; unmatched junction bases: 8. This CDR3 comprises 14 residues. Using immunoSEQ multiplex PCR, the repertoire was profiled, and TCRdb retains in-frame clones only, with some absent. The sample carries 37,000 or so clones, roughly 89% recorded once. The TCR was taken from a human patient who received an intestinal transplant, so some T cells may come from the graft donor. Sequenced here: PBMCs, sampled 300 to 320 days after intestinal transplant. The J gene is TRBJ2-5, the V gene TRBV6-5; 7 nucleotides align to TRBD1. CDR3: CASSLQTGRETQYF. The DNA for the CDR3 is TGTGCCAGCAGTCTTCAGACAGGGCGGGAGACCCAGTACTTC.